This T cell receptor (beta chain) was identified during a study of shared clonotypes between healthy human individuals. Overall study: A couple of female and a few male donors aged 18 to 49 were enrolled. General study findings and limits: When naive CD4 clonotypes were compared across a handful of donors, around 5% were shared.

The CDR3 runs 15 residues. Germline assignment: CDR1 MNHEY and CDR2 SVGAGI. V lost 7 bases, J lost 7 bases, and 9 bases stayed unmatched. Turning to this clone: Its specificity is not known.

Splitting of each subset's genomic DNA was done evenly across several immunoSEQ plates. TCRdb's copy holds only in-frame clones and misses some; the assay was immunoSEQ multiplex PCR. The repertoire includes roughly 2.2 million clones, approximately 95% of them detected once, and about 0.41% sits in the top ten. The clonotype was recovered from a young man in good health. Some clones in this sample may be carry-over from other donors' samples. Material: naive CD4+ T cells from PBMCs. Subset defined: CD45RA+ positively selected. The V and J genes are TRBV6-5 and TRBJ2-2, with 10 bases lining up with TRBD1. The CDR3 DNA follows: TGTGCCAGCACCCGACAGGGGGCTTACAGCGGGGAGCTGTTTTTT. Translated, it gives CASTRQGAYSGELFF.